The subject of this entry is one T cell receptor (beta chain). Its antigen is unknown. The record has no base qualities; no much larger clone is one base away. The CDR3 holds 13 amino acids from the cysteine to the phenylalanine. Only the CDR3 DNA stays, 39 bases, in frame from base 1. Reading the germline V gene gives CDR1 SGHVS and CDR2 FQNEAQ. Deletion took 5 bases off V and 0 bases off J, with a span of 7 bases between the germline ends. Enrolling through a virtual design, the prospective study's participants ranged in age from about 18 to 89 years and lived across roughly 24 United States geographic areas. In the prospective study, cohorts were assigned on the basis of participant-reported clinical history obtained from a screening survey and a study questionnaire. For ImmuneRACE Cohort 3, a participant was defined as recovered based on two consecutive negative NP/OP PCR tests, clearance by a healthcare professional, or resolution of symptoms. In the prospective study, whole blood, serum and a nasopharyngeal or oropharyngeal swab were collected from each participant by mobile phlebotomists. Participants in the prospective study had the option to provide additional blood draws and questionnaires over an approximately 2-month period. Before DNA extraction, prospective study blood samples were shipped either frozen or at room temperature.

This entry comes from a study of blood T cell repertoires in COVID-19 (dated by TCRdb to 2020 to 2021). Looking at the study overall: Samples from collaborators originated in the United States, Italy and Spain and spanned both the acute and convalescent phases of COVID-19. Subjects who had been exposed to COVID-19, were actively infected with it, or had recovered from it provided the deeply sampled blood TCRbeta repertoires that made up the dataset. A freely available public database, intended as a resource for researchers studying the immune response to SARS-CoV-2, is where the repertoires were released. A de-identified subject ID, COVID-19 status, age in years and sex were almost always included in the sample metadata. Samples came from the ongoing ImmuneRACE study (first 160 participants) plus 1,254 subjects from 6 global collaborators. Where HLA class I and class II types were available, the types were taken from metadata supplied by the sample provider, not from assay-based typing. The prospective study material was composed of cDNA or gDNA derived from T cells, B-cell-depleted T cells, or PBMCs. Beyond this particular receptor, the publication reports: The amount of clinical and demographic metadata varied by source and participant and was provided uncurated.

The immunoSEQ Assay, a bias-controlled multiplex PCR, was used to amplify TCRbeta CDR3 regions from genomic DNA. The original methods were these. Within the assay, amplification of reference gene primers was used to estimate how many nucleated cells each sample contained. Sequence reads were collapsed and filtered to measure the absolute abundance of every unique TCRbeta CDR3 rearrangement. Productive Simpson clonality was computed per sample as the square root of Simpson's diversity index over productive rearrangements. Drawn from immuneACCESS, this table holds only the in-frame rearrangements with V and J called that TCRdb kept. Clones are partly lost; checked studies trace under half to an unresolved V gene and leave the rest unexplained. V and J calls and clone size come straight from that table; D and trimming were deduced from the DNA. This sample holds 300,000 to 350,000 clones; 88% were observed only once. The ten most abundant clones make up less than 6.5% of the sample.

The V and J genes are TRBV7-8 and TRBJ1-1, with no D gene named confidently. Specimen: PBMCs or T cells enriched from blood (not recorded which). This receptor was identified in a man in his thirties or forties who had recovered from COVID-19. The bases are TGTGCCAGCAGCGAACCGGTGAACACTGAAGCTTTCTTT. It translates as CASSEPVNTEAFF.